Given below is one T cell receptor (beta chain) in context. In the original analysis: Reference gene primer amplification gave nucleated cell count estimates. Generated by immunoSEQ multiplex PCR, the TCRdb table keeps only in-frame clones and is missing some. V, J and clone size derive from that table, while D and trimming were established from the DNA sequence. The table records 100,000 to 150,000 clones, around 88% of them present only once. The CDR3 runs 15 residues. Between the trimmed V and J ends, which lost 2 bases and 4 bases, there was a span of 14 bases. CDR1 and CDR2 (germline): MDHEN, SYDVKM. The sample comes from a study of blood T cell repertoires in COVID-19. Study-wide context: Collection of acute and convalescent COVID-19 samples took place in the United States, Italy and Spain. In each case, the material was cDNA or gDNA derived from T cells, B-cell-depleted T cells, or PBMCs.

The chain is built from TRBV28 and TRBJ1-1; TRBD1 might be the D (5 bases). The source of this sequence is a man aged 50 or older with active or convalescent COVID-19. Source material: peripheral blood. CDR3 amino acids: CASSLEQVPSTEAFF. CDR3 DNA: TGTGCCAGCAGTTTAGAACAGGTTCCCAGCACTGAAGCTTTCTTT. Full variable domain (rest looked up from reference TRBV28 and TRBJ1-1): DVKVTQSSRYLVKRTGEKVFLECVQDMDHENMFWYRQDPGLGLRLIYFSYDVKMKEKGDIPEGYSVSREKKERFSLILESASTNQTSMYLCASSLEQVPSTEAFFGQGTRLTVV.